The clone carrying this T cell receptor (beta chain) was recorded at least ten times. The antigen is undetermined. The source of the sample is a study of identical twins. Findings and limits, study-wide: Out-of-frame alpha sequences common to twins exhibited an excess of low generation probability. Cord blood's abundant beta clonotypes had fewer insertions, unlike memory repertoires.

The trim removed 7 bases at V and 6 bases at J, leaving 9 bases unmatched. CDR3 length: 14 residues. Healthy Caucasian donors formed the entire cohort. cDNA molecules carried unique molecular identifiers, and template switching added a universal primer site. TCRdb re-called the 5' RACE reads with MiXCR, one entry per CDR3 protein. The sample has 690,000 or so distinct CDR3 sequences; 6.1% are singletons. The chain recombines TRBV12-3 or TRBV12-4 with TRBJ2-7; 10 bases match TRBD2. The material sequenced was naive T cells sorted from blood. This TCR was sampled from a man between 18 and 29 years old in good health. CDR3 nucleotide sequence: TGTGCCAGCACGCCTAGCGGGAGTCCCCCCGAGCAGTACTTC. The encoded protein is CASTPSGSPPEQYF.